The source of this T cell receptor (beta chain) is a study of identical twins. cDNA carried unique molecular identifiers, and a universal primer site was added by template switching. Each CDR3 protein gets one entry after TCRdb re-called the 5' RACE reads with MiXCR. The data show some 900,000 distinct CDR3 sequences, with 12% seen just once and around 1.5% held by the top ten. Study outcomes and limitations: Invariant MAIT and iNKT cells are populations that could partly confound zero-insertion analyses. The abundant beta clonotypes from cord blood had fewer insertions, and memory repertoires had none of this.

This clonotype has more than one count but fewer than ten. Antigen unknown. The same data also went into a second study, on yellow fever vaccine responses in identical twins. As that study records: Twins' vaccine T cell response reportedly seemed partly convergent, partly personalized.

The receptor's source is a woman between 18 and 29 years old in good health. Specimen: PBMCs.

CDR3 residues: CASSSLQGSADTQYF. The CDR3 nucleotides are TGTGCCAGCAGTTCGCTACAGGGGTCGGCGGATACGCAGTATTTT. The chain uses TRBV27 and TRBJ2-3, with 7 bases fitting TRBD1. Germline V gene lookup returns CDR1 MNHEY and CDR2 SMNVEV (reference sequence). The CDR3 has 15 residues. The junction had 10 bases not matched to a gene; V was cut back by 4 bases and J by 6 bases.